Listed here is a single T cell receptor (beta chain). As yet, its antigen is unknown. Germline lookup yields CDR1 LGHNA and CDR2 YNFKEQ. The length of the CDR3 is 12 residues. The V gene lost 0 bases and the J gene lost 5 bases, with 5 bases spanning the gap. This entry comes from a study of CD8+ T cells in alopecia areata. Whole-study context: Those patients who were treated received oral tofacitinib, which was given at 5 to 10 mg twice daily for moderate-to-severe alopecia areata. Scoring of severity for treated patients was based on percentage of affected scalp area.

Extracted RNA was reverse transcribed, and the resulting cDNA served as sequencing template. TCRdb's table, derived via immunoSEQ multiplex PCR, lists solely in-frame clones and lacks some. This table has roughly 140,000 clones, 82% appearing once. General study results and limits: Relative to normal scalp, lesional scalp, especially alopecia totalis/universalis, showed higher clonality. Scalp specimens additionally yield sequences from normal skin's resident alphabeta T cells.

Treatment in this sample: oral pan-JAK inhibitor, 5-10 mg twice daily. The receptor was isolated from a human donor with alopecia areata. J is TRBJ2-7 and V is TRBV4-2; D call uncertain. The sequenced sample was CD8+ T cells sorted from blood, obtained at week 4, from a patient treated with tofacitinib. The CDR3 DNA is TGTGCCAGCAGCCAAGATCGCGACGAGCAGTACTTC. Protein product: CASSQDRDEQYF.